This T cell receptor beta chain is from a study of shared clonotypes between healthy human individuals. V lost 5 bases to trimming and J lost 8 bases; unmatched junction nucleotides: 3. The length of the CDR3 is 13 residues. In germline, CDR1 is MNHEY, CDR2 SMNVEV (reference sequence). There are many counts of this clone. Assay: immunoSEQ multiplex PCR; the TCRdb copy retains only in-frame clones and omits some. The sample has 650,000 to 800,000 clones, approximately 72% seen once; the top ten hold about 1.8%. This chain connects TRBV27 to TRBJ1-4; the match to TRBD1 covers 9 bases. Input material: memory CD4+ T cells sorted from blood. Described subset: CD45RA-negative fraction. The receptor's source is a woman aged 25 to 39 in good health. The CDR3 protein is CASSGTGLEKLFF. The CDR3 DNA is TGTGCCAGCAGTGGGACAGGGCTAGAAAAACTGTTTTTT. Filled out from reference TRBV27 and TRBJ1-4, the complete variable domain reads EAQVTQNPRYLITVTGKKLTVTCSQNMNHEYMSWYRQDPGLGLRQIYYSMNVEVTDKGDVPEGYKVSRKEKRNFPLILESPSPNQTSLYFCASSGTGLEKLFFGSGTQLSVL.